This T cell receptor beta chain stems from a study of early T cells in non-severe SARS-CoV-2 infection. Study summary: Chains were unpaired, as sequencing was done on bulk RNA from unsorted whole blood.

This clonotype came up a few times. Its antigen remains unknown. General study results and limits: In VDJdb matching, anti-spike CD8 responses were favored while private and CD4 specificities went missing.

CDR1 and CDR2 (germline): SEHNR, FQNEAQ (reference sequence). Trimming stripped 2 bases from V and 0 bases from J, with 7 bases between. This CDR3 has 14 amino acids. Unique molecular identifiers were added to individual cDNA molecules. In TCRdb, the 5' RACE reads were re-called with MiXCR into one record per CDR3 protein. The sample lists about 64,000 distinct CDR3 sequences; around 18% were seen once. The TCR was taken from an adult who was a healthcare worker with PCR-confirmed SARS-CoV-2 infection or an uninfected control (not recorded which). The input for sequencing was whole blood, taken at baseline. The chain employs TRBV7-9 and TRBJ1-1, with D uncertain. The CDR3 DNA sequence: TGTGCCAGCAGCTTATCGCGGTTGAACACTGAAGCTTTCTTT. This sequence encodes CASSLSRLNTEAFF.